This TCR beta chain derives from a study of T cell responses to AZD1222 COVID-19 vaccine. The CDR3 totals 11 residues. In germline, CDR1 is MDHEN, CDR2 SYDVKM. Trimming took off 6 bases at V and 4 bases at J, with 4 bases between the two ends. In the case of this clone: Within the sample, other DNA sequences also encode this same CDR3.

Clones were sequenced by immunoSEQ multiplex PCR, and TCRdb holds only the in-frame ones, with some missing. In the table there are about 140,000 clones, almost 95% of which are singletons. The genes are TRBV28 and TRBJ2-1, with unresolved D. Sequenced here: peripheral blood, sampled 28 days after the second AZD1222 dose. The clonotype comes from an adult who received the AZD1222 COVID-19 vaccine. CDR3 DNA: TGTGCCAGCAGCTTTTACAATGAGCAGTTCTTC. Protein: CASSFYNEQFF.